This entry lists 2 T cell receptor beta chains sequenced from one sample in a study of CD8+ T cells in alopecia areata (dated by TCRdb to the late 2010s). This specimen's treatment or condition label, interpreted: oral pan-JAK inhibitor, 5-10 mg twice daily. The library was obtained by the immunoSEQ multiplex PCR assay. RNA was extracted from all samples and reverse transcribed into cDNA, which served as template for TCR sequencing. Imported from immuneACCESS, the table was reduced by TCRdb to in-frame sequences with V and J called. These copies leave out some clones; in studies compared against another copy, an unresolved V gene accounts for under half, and the cause of the remainder is not known. For this sample the table gives 150,000 to 200,000 clones, of which roughly three fifths were detected only once. The ten largest clones capture 1.3% of the sample. The material sequenced was CD4+ T cells sorted from blood, taken around week 50, from a patient treated with tofacitinib. The receptor source for this set is a human donor with alopecia areata.

On this clone: Other DNA sequences of this sample code for an identical CDR3. The chain links TRBV29-1 to TRBJ1-1; D remains ambiguous. Germline V gene data show CDR1 as SQVTM and CDR2 as ANQGSEA. V was shortened by 3 bases and J by 1 base, with 6 bases between the two germline ends. CDR3 length equals 12 residues. The CDR3 loop reads CSVDKGNTEAFF. Written as DNA, the CDR3 is TGCAGCGTTGATAAGGGGAACACTGAAGCTTTCTTT.

The V call is TRBV29-1, the J call TRBJ2-7; 7 bases are shared with TRBD1. Looked up from germline, CDR1 is SQVTM and CDR2 is ANQGSEA. The CDR3 covers 12 residues. Losses at the gene ends were 7 bases for V and 6 bases for J; bases not matched to a gene: 9. This CDR3 is CSASTGIGEQYF. CDR3 in DNA: TGCAGCGCCTCGACAGGGATAGGCGAGCAGTACTTC.